The text below deals with one T cell receptor beta chain. Antigen specificity is unknown. The germline V gene encodes CDR1 MNHEY and CDR2 SMNVEV (reference sequence). V trimming: 3 bases; J trimming: 5 bases; junction bases outside the gene matches: 6. CDR3 size: 14 residues. This sample is drawn from a study of T cell repertoires in cytomegalovirus infection. TCRdb reanalysed the reads using MiXCR and keeps one entry per CDR3 protein. The sample includes around 800,000 distinct CDR3 sequences, about 30% of them seen just once. Whole-study findings and limits: CMV carriers with the relevant HLA were identified by cumulative public TCR beta family frequency.

This specimen consisted of cultured CD8+ T cells from PBMCs, obtained from culture after CMV antigen stimulation. The chain is built from TRBV27 and TRBJ1-2, with 7 bases identical to TRBD1. The clonotype comes from a human donor in good health (CMV status not recorded). Some clones in this sample may be carry-over from other donors' samples. The CDR3 region is CASSFQGQMYGYTF. DNA for the CDR3: TGTGCCAGCAGTTTTCAGGGACAGATGTATGGCTACACCTTC.